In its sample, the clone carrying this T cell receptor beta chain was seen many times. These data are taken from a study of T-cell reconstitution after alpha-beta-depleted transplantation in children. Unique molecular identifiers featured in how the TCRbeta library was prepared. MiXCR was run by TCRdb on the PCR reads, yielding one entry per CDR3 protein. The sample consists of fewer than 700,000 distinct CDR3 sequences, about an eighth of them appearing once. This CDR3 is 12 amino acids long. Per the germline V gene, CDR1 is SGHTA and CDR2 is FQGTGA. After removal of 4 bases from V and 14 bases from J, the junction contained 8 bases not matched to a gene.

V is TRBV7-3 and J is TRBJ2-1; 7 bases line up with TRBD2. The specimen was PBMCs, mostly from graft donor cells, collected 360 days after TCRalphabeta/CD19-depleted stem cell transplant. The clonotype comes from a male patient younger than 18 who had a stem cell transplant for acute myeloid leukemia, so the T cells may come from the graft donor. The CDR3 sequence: CASSSRTSQKFF. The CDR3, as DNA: TGTGCCAGCAGCTCCCGGACTAGTCAGAAGTTCTTC.